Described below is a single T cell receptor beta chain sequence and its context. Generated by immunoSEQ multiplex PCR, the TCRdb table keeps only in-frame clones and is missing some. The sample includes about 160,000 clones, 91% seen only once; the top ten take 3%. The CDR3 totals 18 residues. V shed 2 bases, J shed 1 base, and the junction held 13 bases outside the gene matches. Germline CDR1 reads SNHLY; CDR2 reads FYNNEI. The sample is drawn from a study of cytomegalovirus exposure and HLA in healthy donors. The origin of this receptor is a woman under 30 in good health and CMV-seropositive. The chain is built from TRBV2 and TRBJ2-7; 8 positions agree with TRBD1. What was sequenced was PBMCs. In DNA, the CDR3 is TGTGCCAGCAGTGAACGCCCAGGGGGCTATGCCACTTCCTACGAGCAGTACTTC. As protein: CASSERPGGYATSYEQYF.